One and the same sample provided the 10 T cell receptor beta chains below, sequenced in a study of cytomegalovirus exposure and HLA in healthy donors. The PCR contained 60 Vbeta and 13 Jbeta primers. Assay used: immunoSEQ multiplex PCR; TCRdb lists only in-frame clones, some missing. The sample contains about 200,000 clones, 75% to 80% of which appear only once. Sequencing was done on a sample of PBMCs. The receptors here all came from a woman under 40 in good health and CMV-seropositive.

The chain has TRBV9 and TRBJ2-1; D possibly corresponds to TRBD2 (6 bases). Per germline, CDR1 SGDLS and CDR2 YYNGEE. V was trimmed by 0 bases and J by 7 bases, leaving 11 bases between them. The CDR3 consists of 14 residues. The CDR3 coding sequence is TGTGCCAGCAGCGTAGTCGGAGGGTATAATGAGCAGTTCTTC. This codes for CASSVVGGYNEQFF. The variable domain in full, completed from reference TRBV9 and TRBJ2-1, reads DSGVTQTPKHLITATGQRVTLRCSPRSGDLSVYWYQQSLDQGLQFLIQYYNGEERAKGNILERFSAQQFPDLHSELNLSSLELGDSALYFCASSVVGGYNEQFFGPGTRLTVL.

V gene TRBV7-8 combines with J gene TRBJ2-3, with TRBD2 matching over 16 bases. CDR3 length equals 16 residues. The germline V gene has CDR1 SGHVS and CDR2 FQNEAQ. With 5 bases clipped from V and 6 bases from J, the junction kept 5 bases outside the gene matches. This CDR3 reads CASSPRGLAGGDTQYF. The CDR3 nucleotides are TGTGCCAGCAGCCCTCGGGGACTAGCGGGAGGGGATACGCAGTATTTT.

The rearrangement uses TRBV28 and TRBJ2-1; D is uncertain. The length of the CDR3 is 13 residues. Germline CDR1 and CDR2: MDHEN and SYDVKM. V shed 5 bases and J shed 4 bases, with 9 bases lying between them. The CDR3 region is CASSTTAYNEQFF. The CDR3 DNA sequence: TGTGCCAGCAGTACAACAGCTTACAATGAGCAGTTCTTC.

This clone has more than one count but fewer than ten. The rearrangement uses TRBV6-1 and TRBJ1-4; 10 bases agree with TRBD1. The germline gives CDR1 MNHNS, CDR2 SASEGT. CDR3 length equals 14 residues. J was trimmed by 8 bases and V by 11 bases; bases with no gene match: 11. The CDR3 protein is CAGSEGQGQEKLFF. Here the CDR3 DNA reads TGTGCCGGGTCCGAGGGACAGGGGCAAGAAAAACTGTTTTTT.

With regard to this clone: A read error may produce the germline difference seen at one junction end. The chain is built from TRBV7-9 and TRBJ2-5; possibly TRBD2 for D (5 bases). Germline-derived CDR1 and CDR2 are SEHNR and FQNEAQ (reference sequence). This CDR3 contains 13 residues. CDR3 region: CSSSLSEERSQYF. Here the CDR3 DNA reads TGTTCCAGCAGCTTAAGTGAGGAGCGGTCCCAGTACTTC.

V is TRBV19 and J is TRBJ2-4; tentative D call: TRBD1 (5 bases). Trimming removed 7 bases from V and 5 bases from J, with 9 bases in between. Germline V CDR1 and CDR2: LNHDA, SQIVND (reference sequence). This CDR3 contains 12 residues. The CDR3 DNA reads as TGTGCCAGTAAGGGGATCCAAAACATTCAGTACTTC. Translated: CASKGIQNIQYF.

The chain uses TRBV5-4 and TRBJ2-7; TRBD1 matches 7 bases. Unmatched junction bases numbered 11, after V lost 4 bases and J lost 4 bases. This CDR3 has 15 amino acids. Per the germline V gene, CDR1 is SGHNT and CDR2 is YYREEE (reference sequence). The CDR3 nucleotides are TGTGCCAGCAGCCCCCGGACAGGAGCTGGGTACGAGCAGTACTTC. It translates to CASSPRTGAGYEQYF.

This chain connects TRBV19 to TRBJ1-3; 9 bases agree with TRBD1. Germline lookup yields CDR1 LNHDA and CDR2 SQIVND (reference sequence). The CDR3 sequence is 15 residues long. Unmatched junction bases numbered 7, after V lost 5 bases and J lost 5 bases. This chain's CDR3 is CASSRRDRVRNTIYF. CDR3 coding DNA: TGTGCCAGTAGTCGCCGGGACAGGGTGCGAAACACCATATATTTT.

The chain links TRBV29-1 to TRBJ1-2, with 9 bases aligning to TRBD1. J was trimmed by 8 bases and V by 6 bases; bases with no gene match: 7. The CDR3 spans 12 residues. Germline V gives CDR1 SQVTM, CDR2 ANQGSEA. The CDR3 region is CSVWTGEGGYTF. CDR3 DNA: TGCAGCGTGTGGACAGGGGAGGGAGGCTACACCTTC.

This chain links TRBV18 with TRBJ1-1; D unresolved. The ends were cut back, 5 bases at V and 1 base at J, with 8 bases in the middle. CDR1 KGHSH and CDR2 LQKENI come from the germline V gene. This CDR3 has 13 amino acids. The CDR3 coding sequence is TGTGCCAGCTCAGAACTAGGGAACACTGAAGCTTTCTTT. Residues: CASSELGNTEAFF. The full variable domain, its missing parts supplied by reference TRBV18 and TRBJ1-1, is NAGVMQNPRHLVRRRGQEARLRCSPMKGHSHVYWYRQLPEEGLKFMVYLQKENIIDESGMPKERFSAEFPKEGPSILRIQQVVRGDSAAYFCASSELGNTEAFFGQGTRLTVV.